The rows below give T cell receptor beta chains drawn from one sample of a study of Ad26.COV2.S vaccination and SARS-CoV-2 variants. Produced via immunoSEQ multiplex PCR; TCRdb's table is partial and in-frame only. The table has some 460,000 clones, roughly 87% seen once. Specimen: peripheral blood, collected in a trial of Ad26.COV2.S vaccine versus placebo. The source is a person between 18 and 65 years old who received the Ad26.COV2.S COVID-19 vaccine or a placebo. CDR3s include the opening cysteine and the closing phenylalanine or tryptophan. D genes are given only for firm matches. A row's size may be missing; if present it is once, few, many or a size class.

TRBJ1-1	TRBV27	-	-	CASSTHRGARGGTEAFF	TGTGCCAGCAGTACCCATCGAGGGGCCCGGGGTGGCACTGAAGCTTTCTTT
TRBJ2-2	TRBV5-4	-	-	CASSLEQGISGELFF	TGTGCCAGCAGCTTGGAGCAGGGTATATCCGGGGAGCTGTTTTTT
TRBJ2-1	TRBV30	-	TRBD1	CAWSRQGWGNEQFF	TGTGCCTGGAGTAGACAGGGGTGGGGAAATGAGCAGTTCTTC
TRBJ1-5	TRBV4-2	-	-	CASSQEGPPGRPQHF	TGTGCCAGCAGCCAAGAGGGCCCCCCAGGTCGGCCCCAGCATTTT
TRBJ1-2	TRBV27	few	TRBD1	CASSFSAGGNYGYTF	TGTGCCAGCAGTTTCTCAGCAGGGGGTAACTATGGCTACACCTTC
TRBJ1-1	TRBV7-2	once	-	CASSRDPKATEAFF	TGTGCCAGCAGCCGGGACCCCAAAGCCACTGAAGCTTTCTTT
TRBJ1-6	TRBV7-2	-	-	CASSLPRQRDSPLHF	TGTGCCAGCAGCTTACCAAGACAGAGGGACTCACCCCTCCACTTT
TRBJ1-4	TRBV7-9	-	TRBD1	CASSSGQGKSEKLFF	TGTGCCAGCAGCTCCGGACAGGGGAAAAGTGAAAAACTGTTTTTT
TRBJ1-4	TRBV2	-	-	CASRWTTLNEKLFF	TGTGCCAGCAGGTGGACAACCCTTAATGAAAAACTGTTTTTT
TRBJ2-5	TRBV11-2	once	TRBD1	CASSLETGGRETQYF	TGTGCCAGCAGCTTAGAGACAGGGGGGCGAGAGACCCAGTACTTC
TRBJ1-2	TRBV11-3	-	-	CASSLDRPGYGYTF	TGTGCCAGCAGCTTAGATCGGCCGGGTTATGGCTACACCTTC
TRBJ1-1	TRBV29-1	-	-	CSVEDRPQTRAFF	TGCAGCGTTGAAGATCGACCACAGACTAGAGCTTTCTTT
TRBJ2-5	TRBV19	-	-	CASSVGPGVSTYQETQYF	TGTGCCAGTAGTGTGGGGCCAGGAGTCTCCACCTACCAAGAGACCCAGTACTTC
TRBJ2-4	TRBV7-2	-	-	CASNHGGGSKNIQYF	TGTGCCAGCAACCATGGTGGGGGGAGCAAAAACATTCAGTACTTC
TRBJ2-2	TRBV19	-	-	CASSIWTRRTGELFF	TGTGCCAGTAGTATTTGGACCCGTCGGACCGGGGAGCTGTTTTTT
TRBJ1-3	TRBV18	-	-	CASSPDQGPGNTIYF	TGTGCCAGCTCACCAGACCAGGGACCTGGAAACACCATATATTTT
TRBJ2-1	TRBV28	-	TRBD2	CASSSGRREESYNEQFF	TGTGCCAGCAGTAGCGGCCGGCGGGAGGAGTCCTACAATGAGCAGTTCTTC
TRBJ2-7	TRBV7-8	-	-	CASSLAGKYYEQYF	TGTGCCAGCAGCTTAGCAGGGAAATACTACGAGCAGTACTTC
TRBJ1-2	TRBV7-9	-	TRBD1	CASSLGQPPRVF	TGTGCCAGCAGCCTGGGACAGCCCCCCAGGGTCTTC
TRBJ1-3	TRBV6-1	-	-	CASSEGVAGNTIYF	TGTGCCAGCAGTGAGGGGGTGGCTGGAAACACCATATATTTT
TRBJ1-1	TRBV29-1	-	-	CSVEEGDGTEAFF	TGCAGCGTTGAGGAAGGCGACGGGACTGAAGCTTTCTTT
TRBJ2-3	TRBV2	-	-	CASSGQGIADTQYF	TGTGCCAGCAGTGGGCAGGGGATAGCAGATACGCAGTATTTT
TRBJ2-1	TRBV27	-	TRBD2	CASSLIAGIYNEQFF	TGTGCCAGCAGTTTAATAGCGGGGATCTACAATGAGCAGTTCTTC
TRBJ2-7	TRBV19	-	-	CASSIAGGGYEQYF	TGTGCCAGTAGTATCGCTGGGGGCGGGTACGAGCAGTACTTC
TRBJ1-1	TRBV4-1	-	-	CASSQEGLGNTEAFF	TGCGCCAGCAGCCAAGAGGGACTCGGGAACACTGAAGCTTTCTTT
TRBJ2-3	TRBV2	-	TRBD2	CASSDRLAGGTDTQYF	TGTGCCAGCAGTGACCGACTAGCTGGCGGCACAGATACGCAGTATTTT
TRBJ2-1	TRBV2	-	-	CASKNYNEQFF	TGTGCCAGCAAGAACTACAATGAGCAGTTCTTC
TRBJ1-4	TRBV2	-	-	CATQRWDGIAATNEKLFF	TGTGCGACGCAACGGTGGGACGGTATAGCTGCAACTAATGAAAAACTGTTTTTT
TRBJ1-4	TRBV5-1	-	-	CASSVRDGSNEKLFF	TGCGCCAGCAGCGTAAGGGACGGATCCAATGAAAAACTGTTTTTT
TRBJ2-3	TRBV6-1	-	TRBD2	CASSEELAGGPYTQYF	TGTGCCAGCAGTGAAGAACTAGCGGGAGGGCCATATACGCAGTATTTT
TRBJ1-2	TRBV6-5	-	-	CARDRQYGYTF	TGTGCCCGCGACAGACAGTATGGCTACACCTTC